Below, 12 T cell receptor beta chains from the same sample are listed, as sequenced in a study of T cell responses to AZD1222 COVID-19 vaccine. Measured with immunoSEQ multiplex PCR; TCRdb has only the in-frame clones, and not every one. Of roughly 150,000 clones in the sample, roughly 85% are singletons; the top ten hold less than 9.5%. The starting material was peripheral blood, obtained on day 0 of AZD1222 vaccination. The origin of the receptors is an adult in good health.

This chain connects TRBV9 to TRBJ2-3, with D unclear. Germline CDR1 reads SGDLS; CDR2 reads YYNGEE. CDR3 size: 13 residues. The V end lost 0 bases, the J end lost 6 bases, and 8 bases lay between the germline ends. CDR3 coding DNA: TGTGCCAGCAGCGTAGATCACACGGATACGCAGTATTTT. The encoded protein is CASSVDHTDTQYF.

The rearrangement joins TRBV5-1 to TRBJ2-7; D unresolved. The CDR3 is 12 amino acids. The V and J ends lost 4 bases and 5 bases respectively, with 10 bases between them. The V gene's germline CDR1 is SGHRS and CDR2 YFSETQ. The CDR3 nucleotides read TGCGCCAGCAGCCCCCCGGCGGACGAGCAGTACTTC. As protein: CASSPPADEQYF.

The chain employs TRBV4-1 and TRBJ2-3, with 9 bases fitting TRBD2. The V and J ends lost 0 bases and 1 base, in that order; junction bases with no gene match: 8. The germline CDR1 and CDR2 sequences are MGHRA and YSYEKL. This CDR3 spans 18 amino acids. CDR3 DNA sequence: TGCGCCAGCAGCCAAGATAGGGCTAGCGGGACCCGCACAGATACGCAGTATTTT. This gives the protein CASSQDRASGTRTDTQYF.

This clone showed up just once. This chain links TRBV5-4 with TRBJ2-3, with 7 positions matching TRBD2. J was trimmed by 2 bases and V by 7 bases; bases with no gene match: 7. Per germline, CDR1 SGHNT and CDR2 YYREEE (reference sequence). The CDR3 sequence is 14 residues long. The CDR3 sequence: CASHAGDHTDTQYF. The CDR3 nucleotides read TGTGCCAGCCATGCGGGGGATCACACAGATACGCAGTATTTT.

This clone was detected only once. Within the sample, other DNA sequences also encode this same CDR3. The chain joins TRBV3-1 (or the pseudogene TRBV3-2) to TRBJ1-5; D is uncertain. Trimming removed 1 base from V and 3 bases from J, with 4 bases in between. This CDR3 region has 13 residues. CDR1 LGHDT and CDR2 YNNKEL come from the germline V gene (reference sequence). The CDR3 loop reads CASSQGPNQPQHF. For the CDR3, the DNA is TGTGCCAGCAGCCAAGGGCCCAATCAGCCCCAGCATTTT.

V usage is TRBV19 and J usage is TRBJ2-1; 12 bases are shared with TRBD2. Germline V gives CDR1 LNHDA, CDR2 SQIVND (reference sequence). Losses at the gene ends were 6 bases for V and 9 bases for J; bases not matched to a gene: 9. The length of the CDR3 is 15 residues. CDR3 protein: CASRTLAGGPGEQFF. The CDR3 bases are TGTGCCAGTAGGACCCTAGCGGGAGGGCCAGGTGAGCAGTTCTTC.

In nucleotides, the CDR3 is TGTGCCAGCAGCCTCGCCCCTCATAATTACGAGCAGTACTTC. It codes for CASSLAPHNYEQYF. The gene calls are TRBV5-8 and TRBJ2-7; no clear D. This CDR3 is 14 amino acids long. With 4 bases removed from V and 4 bases from J, the gap between germline ends came to 15 bases. Germline-derived CDR1 and CDR2 are SGHTS and YDEGEE. The entire variable domain, with the rest obtained from reference TRBV5-8 and TRBJ2-7, is as follows: EAGVTQSPTHLIKTRGQQATLRCSPISGHTSVYWYQQALGLGLQFLLWYDEGEERNRGNFPPRFSGRQFPNYSSELNVNALELEDSALYLCASSLAPHNYEQYFGPGTRLTVT.

This clone was seen a few times. The V and J genes are TRBV30 and TRBJ2-5, with D possibly called TRBD1 or TRBD2 (6 bases each). CDR1 and CDR2 (germline): GTSNPN, SVGIG (reference sequence). CDR3 length equals 12 residues. The ends were cut back, 3 bases at V and 5 bases at J, with 10 bases in the middle. The DNA of the CDR3 is TGTGCCTGGAGCTCGGGGGCTGAGACCCAGTACTTC. As protein: CAWSSGAETQYF.

This clone came up once. V and J are TRBV7-9 and TRBJ2-1; TRBD2 matches at 7 bases. Trimming at V came to 1 base and at J to 0 bases, leaving 3 bases not matched to a gene. This CDR3 has 16 amino acids. Germline CDR1 is SEHNR and CDR2 is FQNEAQ (reference sequence). As DNA, the CDR3 is TGTGCCAGCAGCTTAGGGTCTAGCGGCTCCTACAATGAGCAGTTCTTC. Protein sequence: CASSLGSSGSYNEQFF.

This chain connects TRBV19 to TRBJ2-7; tentative D call: TRBD1 (5 bases). This CDR3 comprises 13 residues. Trimming pared 5 bases from V and 4 bases from J, leaving 12 bases between. Germline V gene data show CDR1 as LNHDA and CDR2 as SQIVND (reference sequence). The CDR3 DNA sequence: TGTGCCAGTAGTTCCCAGGACAAATACGAGCAGTACTTC. Translating it yields CASSSQDKYEQYF.

This chain links TRBV9 with TRBJ1-5, with D hard to call. CDR1 is SGDLS and CDR2 is YYNGEE in the germline V gene. V was shortened by 8 bases and J by 5 bases, with 5 bases between the two germline ends. The CDR3 has 10 residues. The CDR3 loop reads CARDYQPQHF. DNA for the CDR3: TGTGCCAGAGATTATCAGCCCCAGCATTTT.

This clone has only a few counts. V is TRBV15 and J is TRBJ2-7; a possible D gene is TRBD1 (6 bases). CDR3 length: 17 residues. Between the trimmed V and J ends, which lost 0 bases and 2 bases, there was a span of 17 bases. CDR1 is LNHNV, CDR2 YYDKDF, per germline (reference sequence). The CDR3 bases are TGTGCCACCAGCAGAGATCCTCCGGCCTCAGGGGCCTACGAGCAGTACTTC. It codes for CATSRDPPASGAYEQYF.